This T cell receptor (beta chain) is from a study of high-grade serous ovarian cancer treatment subgroups. The study, taken as a whole, reports: Without spatial data, bulk sequencing limits insight into HGSC tumor diversity. Tumors within one patient showed repertoire similarity of 0.11 to 0.79.

Details on this clone: Its antigen is not known.

The tumor samples were collected prior to definitive surgery or chemotherapy. The repertoire was sequenced with immunoSEQ multiplex PCR; TCRdb's copy has only in-frame clones and lacks some. The data show about 11,000 clones, around 86% seen once. V gave up 5 bases and J gave up 6 bases, with 16 bases separating them. The length of the CDR3 is 15 residues. Germline lookup yields CDR1 MNHNY and CDR2 SVGAGI (reference sequence). Sequenced sample: tumor tissue. The source of this sequence is a human donor with high-grade serous ovarian cancer. The rearrangement uses TRBV6-6 and TRBJ1-4; D might be TRBD1 (5 bases). The CDR3 loop is CASSRRQNTYEKLFF. In nucleotides, the CDR3 is TGTGCCAGCAGTCGCCGACAGAATACTTATGAAAAACTGTTTTTT.